The TCR beta chain under discussion was sequenced for a study of cytomegalovirus exposure and HLA in healthy donors. Overall study findings and caveats: As a later analysis showed, several of the most significant clusters appeared to be linked to common viral pathogens. Among the CMV-associated chains, a few were confirmed in vitro as specific for CMV antigens.

The study ran its PCR with 60 Vbeta and 13 Jbeta primers. Authors' processing steps: In a later analysis, of 80 million to 90 million unique beta chains, about 10 million appeared in at least two donors. The protocol was immunoSEQ multiplex PCR, while the TCRdb copy is restricted to in-frame clones and leaves out a portion. That table gives V, J and clone size, and the DNA gave D and trimming. The sample consists of some 180,000 clones, 73% of them appearing once. With respect to this clone: Antigen specificity is unknown.

The V gene lost 8 bases and the J gene lost 3 bases, with 16 bases spanning the gap. CDR3 length: 14 residues. Germline V gene sequence: CDR1 MNHEY, CDR2 SVGAGI. The chain recombines TRBV6-5 with TRBJ1-2; D may be TRBD1 (5 bases). The sequencing sample was made of PBMCs. This receptor was identified in a young woman in good health and CMV-seropositive. The CDR3 here is CASSTAGVDYGYTF. In DNA, the CDR3 is TGTGCCAGCTCCACAGCGGGGGTTGACTATGGCTACACCTTC.